These 24 T cell receptor beta chains were all obtained from the same sample, sequenced in a study of T cell responses to AZD1222 COVID-19 vaccine. Method: immunoSEQ multiplex PCR; TCRdb's copy keeps in-frame clones and lacks some. The table records 130,000 to 150,000 clones, 82% of them present only once. The specimen was peripheral blood, collected on day 0 of MenACWY control vaccination. These receptors came from an adult in good health.

The J gene is TRBJ2-1, the V gene TRBV6-6, with 14 bases fitting TRBD2. This CDR3 spans 22 amino acids. With 5 bases clipped from V and 0 bases from J, the junction kept 18 bases outside the gene matches. Per germline, CDR1 MNHNY and CDR2 SVGAGI (reference sequence). CDR3 in DNA: TGTGCCAGCAGTCCCTTAAAAGGACTAGCGGGGGGACATAGGAGCTCCTACAATGAGCAGTTCTTC. It yields the protein CASSPLKGLAGGHRSSYNEQFF.

The sample holds one count of this clone. The rearrangement links TRBV2 to TRBJ1-6; 7 bases line up with TRBD1. Trimming cost V 4 bases and J 7 bases; bases outside gene matches: 4. CDR1 and CDR2 from the germline V gene are SNHLY and FYNNEI. There are 14 residues in the CDR3. The CDR3 DNA reads TGTGCCAGCAGTGGACAGGGTCAAAATTCACCCCTCCACTTT. Its translation: CASSGQGQNSPLHF. The full variable domain, its missing parts supplied by reference TRBV2 and TRBJ1-6, is EPEVTQTPSHQVTQMGQEVILRCVPISNHLYFYWYRQILGQKVEFLVSFYNNEISEKSEIFDDQFSVERPDGSNFTLKIRSTKLEDSAMYFCASSGQGQNSPLHFGNGTRLTVT.

The rearrangement joins TRBV11-2 to TRBJ1-3; no clear D. With 8 bases removed from V and 4 bases from J, the gap between germline ends came to 9 bases. CDR3 length: 12 amino acids. Germline V CDR1 and CDR2: SGHAT, FQNNGV. As DNA, the CDR3 is TGTGCCAGCGGACTGGCGGGAAACACCATATATTTT. It encodes CASGLAGNTIYF.

V is TRBV18 and J is TRBJ2-2, with TRBD1 identical over 7 bases. Germline values: CDR1 KGHSH, CDR2 LQKENI. The CDR3 contains 16 residues. Trimming removed 5 bases from V and 4 bases from J; junction bases left unmatched: 10. The CDR3 here is CASSESEGGITGELFF. The CDR3 region has the DNA TGTGCCAGCTCAGAATCGGAAGGGGGCATCACCGGGGAGCTGTTTTTT.

The chain employs TRBV12-3 or TRBV12-4 and TRBJ1-2, with D tentatively TRBD1 (6 bases). Trimming removed 10 bases from V and 2 bases from J, with 14 bases in between. This CDR3 has 13 amino acids. This CDR3 is CAIRDTENYGYTF. In nucleotides, the CDR3 is TGTGCCATCCGGGACACAGAGAACTATGGCTACACCTTC.

The chain has TRBV5-1 and TRBJ2-2; D gene ambiguous. The CDR3 sequence is 15 residues long. Germline CDR1 is SGHRS and CDR2 is YFSETQ. The V end lost 7 bases, the J end lost 3 bases, and 16 bases lay between the germline ends. The CDR3 nucleotides are TGCGCCAGCCTCCCGCGAGCCGGGTACACCGGGGAGCTGTTTTTT. It is translated as CASLPRAGYTGELFF.

Written as DNA, the CDR3 is TGTGCCAGCAGTGGGACAGCGACGACCTACGAGCAGTACTTC. Encoded protein: CASSGTATTYEQYF. The chain couples TRBV2 to TRBJ2-7, with D possibly being TRBD1 (6 bases). Germline V gene data show CDR1 as SNHLY and CDR2 as FYNNEI. This CDR3 comprises 14 residues. V was pared by 4 bases and J by 2 bases, with 12 bases between.

The chain recombines TRBV19 with TRBJ1-5; D is perhaps TRBD1 (6 bases). Trimming left V 5 bases short and J 2 bases short, with 16 bases between. Germline V gene lookup returns CDR1 LNHDA and CDR2 SQIVND (reference sequence). This CDR3 is 16 amino acids long. The DNA of the CDR3 is TGTGCCAGTAGTCCCTGGAGGGGGTCGGGCAATCAGCCCCAGCATTTT. It yields the protein CASSPWRGSGNQPQHF.

The chain joins TRBV5-1 to TRBJ1-2; D is perhaps TRBD1 (5 bases). CDR1 is SGHRS, CDR2 YFSETQ, per germline. The CDR3 runs to 20 residues. Between the trimmed V and J ends, which lost 4 bases and 1 base, there was a span of 29 bases. The CDR3 reads CASSPMPTTASQRLNYGYTF. The CDR3 DNA reads as TGCGCCAGCAGCCCTATGCCCACGACAGCGAGTCAGCGTCTTAACTATGGCTACACCTTC.

This chain uses TRBV5-1 with TRBJ1-1; D uncertain. Germline lookup yields CDR1 SGHRS and CDR2 YFSETQ. Trimming removed 0 bases from V and 4 bases from J, with 7 bases in between. This CDR3 is 13 amino acids long. The CDR3 protein is CASSLDGVTEAFF. As DNA, the CDR3 is TGCGCCAGCAGCTTGGATGGGGTCACTGAAGCTTTCTTT.

The genes are TRBV13 and TRBJ2-1; 8 nucleotides line up with TRBD2. V lost 4 bases and J lost 8; bases outside the gene matches: 10. CDR1 and CDR2 (germline): PRHDT, FYEKMQ (reference sequence). The CDR3 runs to 15 residues. CDR3 loop: CASSYSGGPRDEQFF. The CDR3 nucleotides read TGTGCCAGCAGCTACAGCGGGGGCCCCCGAGATGAGCAGTTCTTC.

The V and J genes are TRBV5-6 and TRBJ2-2, with D unresolved. The V and J ends lost 1 base and 3 bases respectively, with 13 bases between them. The CDR3 runs 16 residues. Germline V gene data show CDR1 as SGHDT and CDR2 as YYEEEE. Here the CDR3 DNA reads TGTGCCAGCAGCTTGCTTTTAGGGTCGGACACCGGGGAGCTGTTTTTT. Its translation: CASSLLLGSDTGELFF.

The chain has TRBV6-5 and TRBJ1-2, with TRBD1 as a possible D gene (6 bases). From germline, CDR1 is MNHEY and CDR2 SVGAGI. V was pared by 6 bases and J by 8 bases, with 19 bases between. The CDR3 is 14 residues long. CDR3 in DNA: TGTGCCAGCAGGGTACAGGGAGGGACTTGGGGCTACACCTTC. Protein sequence: CASRVQGGTWGYTF.

This clone was detected once. The chain uses TRBV27 and TRBJ2-5; the match to TRBD1 covers 9 bases. There are 15 residues in the CDR3. Unmatched junction bases numbered 10, after V lost 6 bases and J lost 5 bases. Germline V gives CDR1 MNHEY, CDR2 SMNVEV (reference sequence). The CDR3 here is CASSRLGQGWETQYF. The CDR3 DNA follows: TGTGCCAGCAGCCGGCTTGGACAGGGGTGGGAGACCCAGTACTTC.

The table lists this clone with a few counts. This chain connects TRBV19 to TRBJ1-5; unclear D gene. The germline gives CDR1 LNHDA, CDR2 SQIVND (reference sequence). This CDR3 is built from 12 residues. Trimming took 7 bases from V and 4 from J, leaving 8 bases between them. CDR3 protein: CASNFWNQPQHF. CDR3 bases: TGTGCCAGTAATTTTTGGAATCAGCCCCAGCATTTT. Using reference TRBV19 and TRBJ1-5 for the parts outside the CDR3, the full variable domain is DGGITQSPKYLFRKEGQNVTLSCEQNLNHDAMYWYRQDPGQGLRLIYYSQIVNDFQKGDIAEGYSVSREKKESFPLTVTSAQKNPTAFYLCASNFWNQPQHFGDGTRLSIL.

CDR3 in DNA: TGTGCCAGCAGCCAGGACATACAAGAGACCCAGTACTTC. Protein: CASSQDIQETQYF. This chain links TRBV7-8 with TRBJ2-5; the D gene is possibly TRBD1 (5 bases). In germline, CDR1 is SGHVS, CDR2 FQNEAQ. V lost 5 bases, J lost 2 bases, and 9 bases lay in between. The CDR3 contains 13 residues.

With respect to this clone: At the DNA level, this CDR3 is encoded by other sequences in the same sample as well. The chain couples TRBV12-3 or TRBV12-4 to TRBJ2-1; D unclear. V gave up 4 bases and J gave up 4 bases, with 2 bases separating them. This CDR3 comprises 11 residues. CDR3 loop: CASSSYNEQFF. The DNA of the CDR3 is TGTGCCAGCAGTTCATACAATGAGCAGTTCTTC.

The rearrangement joins TRBV19 to TRBJ1-2; weak D call: TRBD1 (6 bases). Trimming removed 5 bases at V and 8 bases at J, with 15 bases between. Germline loops: CDR1 LNHDA, CDR2 SQIVND (reference sequence). The CDR3 is 13 residues long. In DNA, the CDR3 is TGTGCCAGTAGTTTCGGACAGTTTCTCGGCTACACCTTC. Its translation: CASSFGQFLGYTF.

The chain is built from TRBV10-3 and TRBJ1-5; D is uncertain. With 1 base removed from V and 0 bases from J, the gap between germline ends came to 4 bases. This CDR3 is built from 14 residues. The germline gives CDR1 ENHRY, CDR2 SYGVKD. This CDR3 reads CAISELFSNQPQHF. The CDR3 nucleotides read TGTGCCATCAGTGAGTTGTTTAGCAATCAGCCCCAGCATTTT.

Here the CDR3 reads CASSLRQQVYNEQFF. CDR3 coding DNA: TGTGCCAGCAGCTTGCGGCAGCAGGTTTACAATGAGCAGTTCTTC. The J gene is TRBJ2-1, the V gene TRBV7-9; D is uncertain. The germline gives CDR1 SEHNR, CDR2 FQNEAQ (reference sequence). There are 15 residues in the CDR3. V gave up 3 bases and J gave up 4 bases, with 13 bases separating them.

V is TRBV29-1 and J is TRBJ2-7; D uncertain. Germline V gives CDR1 SQVTM, CDR2 ANQGSEA. This CDR3 region has 15 residues. V lost 0 bases and J lost 1, with 13 bases in between. In DNA form, the CDR3 reads TGCAGCGTTGAAGATCACGGTGGCTCGTCCTACGAGCAGTACTTC. Its protein is CSVEDHGGSSYEQYF.

The genes are TRBV7-6 and TRBJ2-7; D is unclear. The germline gives CDR1 SGHVS, CDR2 FNYEAQ. CDR3 length: 14 residues. Between the trimmed V and J ends, which lost 5 bases and 4 bases, there was a span of 15 bases. The DNA of the CDR3 is TGTGCCAGCAGCACCCACCCGATGGGGTACGAGCAGTACGTC. Translating it yields CASSTHPMGYEQYV.

V gene TRBV11-2 combines with J gene TRBJ1-6; no definite D call. Between the trimmed V and J ends, which lost 7 bases and 7 bases, there was a span of 11 bases. CDR3 size: 13 residues. The germline V gene has CDR1 SGHAT and CDR2 FQNNGV. In DNA, the CDR3 is TGTGCCAGCACCGCACATCAGAATTCACCCCTCCACTTT. Translation gives CASTAHQNSPLHF.

The chain recombines TRBV5-6 with TRBJ2-7; 9 bases are a match to TRBD2. Germline V gives CDR1 SGHDT, CDR2 YYEEEE. The J segment lost 2 bases and the V segment lost 0 bases, leaving 3 bases of the junction unmatched. The length of the CDR3 is 15 residues. CDR3 residues: CASSLALAGTYEQYF. The CDR3 bases are TGTGCCAGCAGCTTGGCTCTAGCGGGGACCTACGAGCAGTACTTC.